The T cell receptor (beta chain) described here comes from a study of cytomegalovirus exposure and HLA in healthy donors. A multiplex PCR was run with 60 Vbeta primers and 13 Jbeta primers. Measured with immunoSEQ multiplex PCR; TCRdb has only the in-frame clones, and not every one. The sample consists of 250,000 to 350,000 clones, roughly 85% of them appearing once. The V segment lost 2 bases and the J segment 1 base; nucleotides outside the gene matches: 6. Germline values: CDR1 SEHNR, CDR2 FQNEAQ (reference sequence). The CDR3 has 16 amino acids. Sequencing was done on a sample of PBMCs. The rearrangement uses TRBV7-9 and TRBJ2-7; TRBD1 agrees at 9 bases. The clonotype originates from a man in his forties or fifties in good health and CMV-seropositive. The CDR3 DNA sequence: TGTGCCAGCAGCTTACCATCCGGGACAGGGTCCTACGAGCAGTACTTC. This sequence encodes CASSLPSGTGSYEQYF.